One sample yielded the 16 T cell receptor beta chains listed below, sequenced in a study of blood T cells in healthy people across ages. For the second PCR, which ran for roughly 6 to 11 cycles, a sample-barcoded 5' primer and a J-beta primer mix were used. One entry per CDR3 protein, called by TCRdb with MiXCR from the 5' RACE reads. This sample yields 1.5 million to 2 million distinct CDR3 sequences, of which about 28% are seen a single time; 7% to 9% belongs to the top ten. Sequenced input: blood. These receptors all stem from a woman in her thirties in good health.

The CDR3 is CASSEALEAFF. The CDR3, as DNA: TGTGCCAGCAGTGAGGCCCTCGAAGCTTTCTTT. This chain connects TRBV2 to TRBJ1-1; D is undetermined. Germline CDR1 is SNHLY and CDR2 is FYNNEI. CDR3 length: 11 residues. The V and J ends lost 3 bases and 8 bases respectively, with 7 bases between them. Supplemented by reference TRBV2 and TRBJ1-1, the full variable domain reads EPEVTQTPSHQVTQMGQEVILRCVPISNHLYFYWYRQILGQKVEFLVSFYNNEISEKSEIFDDQFSVERPDGSNFTLKIRSTKLEDSAMYFCASSEALEAFFGQGTRLTVV.

As regards this clonotype: The junction shows a germline mismatch at one end, possibly a read error. J is TRBJ2-5 and V is TRBV20-1, with unresolved D. The CDR3 has 14 amino acids. CDR1 is DFQATT and CDR2 is SNEGSKA in the germline V gene (reference sequence). The DNA for the CDR3 is TGCGGTGCTAGAGTCCGCGGAAGCCAAGAGACCCAGTACTTC. It specifies CGARVRGSQETQYF.

This clonotype was detected only a few times. The rearrangement joins TRBV20-1 to TRBJ2-1, with D maybe TRBD2 (5 bases). This CDR3 contains 14 residues. Germline lookup yields CDR1 DFQATT and CDR2 SNEGSKA (reference sequence). V lost 4 bases to trimming and J lost 0 bases, with 10 bases between them. DNA of the CDR3: TGCAGTGCTATCGGGGAGAGCTCCTACAATGAGCAGTTCTTC. Translation gives CSAIGESSYNEQFF.

The chain recombines TRBV6-5 with TRBJ1-1; 7 nucleotides align to TRBD1. This CDR3 has 15 residues. With 1 base clipped from V and 2 bases from J, the junction kept 4 bases outside the gene matches. From germline, CDR1 is MNHEY and CDR2 SVGAGI. The CDR3 here is CASSYWRDSNTEAFF. The CDR3 coding sequence is TGTGCCAGCAGTTACTGGCGGGACAGCAACACTGAAGCTTTCTTT.

The V and J genes are TRBV28 and TRBJ1-1, with TRBD1 as a possible D gene (5 bases). The germline CDR1 and CDR2 sequences are MDHEN and SYDVKM. This CDR3 is 16 amino acids long. The V end was cut by 8 bases, the J end by 0 bases, with 19 bases between. The CDR3 spells CASRGVGPGLNTEAFF. The CDR3 nucleotides are TGTGCCAGCCGGGGGGTGGGGCCAGGGTTGAACACTGAAGCTTTCTTT.

This clonotype appeared a few times. The chain carries TRBV11-2 and TRBJ1-4; TRBD1 is a possible D gene (5 bases). Trimming removed 5 bases from V and 4 bases from J, with 17 bases in between. CDR1 is SGHAT and CDR2 is FQNNGV in the germline V gene. CDR3 length equals 16 residues. The CDR3 here is CASSGKRDRRNEKLFF. CDR3 nucleotide sequence: TGTGCCAGCAGCGGCAAACGGGACCGACGTAATGAAAAACTGTTTTTT.

V gene TRBV29-1 combines with J gene TRBJ2-3; D unresolved. The germline CDR1 and CDR2 sequences are SQVTM and ANQGSEA. Deletions cut 6 bases from V and 0 bases from J, with 16 bases between. The CDR3 spans 15 residues. The CDR3 sequence: CSVWARITSTDTQYF. The CDR3 DNA follows: TGCAGCGTCTGGGCGCGGATTACGAGCACAGATACGCAGTATTTT.

This chain joins TRBV11-2 and TRBJ2-2, with 9 bases identical to TRBD2. This CDR3 contains 16 residues. Per germline, CDR1 SGHAT and CDR2 FQNNGV. Germline trimming cut 1 base from V and 7 bases from J; bases unmatched to any gene: 7. The CDR3 DNA follows: TGTGCCAGCAGCTTAGTGCCCCTAGCGGGAAACGGGGAGCTGTTTTTT. It encodes CASSLVPLAGNGELFF.

About this clonotype: A read error may explain this, as a much larger clone is one base away. The V gene is TRBV6-5, the J gene TRBJ2-7; perhaps D is TRBD1 or TRBD2 (5 bases each). The germline V and J ends were trimmed by 8 bases and 3 bases, with 11 bases remaining between them. The CDR3 runs 12 residues. The germline gives CDR1 MNHEY, CDR2 SVGAGI. This chain's CDR3 is CASGTTYYEQYF. CDR3 sequence (DNA): TGTGCCAGCGGGACCACATACTACGAGCAGTACTTC.

This rearrangement joins TRBV27 to TRBJ2-5; a weak D match, TRBD1 (6 bases). The CDR3 has 15 amino acids. Trimming took 0 bases from V and 5 from J, leaving 13 bases between them. Germline V gene lookup returns CDR1 MNHEY and CDR2 SMNVEV (reference sequence). The CDR3 protein is CASSLSYRAKETQYF. The CDR3 DNA follows: TGTGCCAGCAGTTTATCCTACAGGGCTAAGGAGACCCAGTACTTC.

This clonotype appeared a few times. This sequence joins TRBV3-1 and TRBJ1-2, with 9 bases aligning to TRBD1. The CDR3 covers 15 residues. Trimming removed 5 bases from V and 6 bases from J; junction bases left unmatched: 10. Per germline, CDR1 LGHDT and CDR2 YNNKEL (reference sequence). The CDR3 DNA sequence: TGTGCCAGCAGCGCCCGGACAGGGGAGACCCATGGCTACACCTTC. Protein sequence: CASSARTGETHGYTF.

A word on this clonotype: The DNA is left out, because the CDR3 cannot be placed on it with certainty; the CDR3 is given as TCRdb lists it. This chain joins TRBV9 and TRBJ1-5; the listed D gene, TRBD1, was not tested against the DNA. Germline V gene data show CDR1 as SGDLS and CDR2 as YYNGEE. Counting both end residues, the CDR3 totals 15 amino acids. CDR3 amino acids: CASSVGTGNNQPLHF.

The rearrangement links TRBV20-1 to TRBJ2-3, with no clear D. Deletions cut 3 bases from V and 2 bases from J, with 18 bases between. The CDR3 runs to 16 residues. Germline CDR1 and CDR2: DFQATT and SNEGSKA (reference sequence). The CDR3 nucleotides are TGCAGTGCTAGCGCCACTTCGAACTTATTCACAGATACGCAGTATTTT. This encodes CSASATSNLFTDTQYF.

The CDR3 sequence: CASSRLGQGQETQYF. Here the CDR3 DNA reads TGTGCCAGCAGCCGCCTAGGACAGGGACAAGAGACCCAGTACTTC. The genes are TRBV6-6 and TRBJ2-5; 8 positions agree with TRBD1. The trim removed 6 bases at V and 2 bases at J, leaving 8 bases unmatched. CDR3 length: 15 amino acids. Germline V lookup: CDR1 MNHNY, CDR2 SVGAGI (reference sequence).

There are many counts of this clonotype. The chain combines TRBV6-5 with TRBJ2-1; TRBD1 aligns across 9 bases. This CDR3 has 16 residues. V lost 7 bases to trimming and J lost 2 bases; unmatched junction nucleotides: 9. Germline CDR1 is MNHEY and CDR2 is SVGAGI. CDR3 coding DNA: TGTGCCAGCATAATAACAGGGGGCAAAACCTACAATGAGCAGTTCTTC. It translates to CASIITGGKTYNEQFF.

The rearrangement uses TRBV24-1 and TRBJ1-5; TRBD1 matches 7 bases. Losses at the gene ends were 4 bases for V and 7 bases for J; bases not matched to a gene: 6. The V gene's germline CDR1 is KGHDR and CDR2 SFDVKD. The CDR3 is made up of 14 amino acids. The CDR3 sequence is CATSDSGRGQPQHF. CDR3 DNA: TGTGCCACCAGTGACTCGGGCAGGGGGCAGCCCCAGCATTTT.